This T cell receptor beta chain comes out of a study of blood T cells in healthy people across ages (dated by TCRdb to between 2014 and 2017). In terms of the full investigation: In model experiments, roughly one uniquely barcoded TCR beta cDNA molecule per two T cells was captured by template switching. Donors of different ages were randomly distributed across sequencing lanes to avoid experimental bias. For two donors (one aged 18 to 29 and one aged 80 or older), the study analyzed two additional independent replicas of 1 million unique cDNA reads from the same blood draw. Age-related changes in TCR beta repertoire diversity were measured in the study by deep sequencing normalized with unique cDNA molecular identifiers. The donors were split into four age groups: young (average approximately 16 years), middle-aged (around 37), aged (approximately 59) and long-lived (over 80).

The library was obtained by 5' RACE. Sequencing was carried out with an Illumina HiSeq 2500. A second PCR of roughly 7 to 11 cycles was performed with a sample-barcoded 5' primer and a J-beta primer mix. Each TCR beta cDNA molecule received a unique molecular identifier from a template-switch 5' adaptor carrying 12 random nucleotides. Each sample yielded at least 2.5 million CDR3-containing paired-end reads. All of the RNA was converted into first-strand cDNA using the Mint cDNA synthesis kit, with a TRBC-specific oligonucleotide serving as the primer. After uracil-DNA glycosylase treatment, a first 18-cycle PCR used universal primers M1SS and BC2_uni_R on all cDNA. From the authors' description of their analysis: Each sample was normalized by randomly selecting 1 million high-quality reads, each carrying a distinct molecular identifier. Instead of being binned into consensus sequences, reads that shared molecular identifiers were thrown out. MiTCR, set to a Q25 quality threshold and the strictest error-elimination algorithm, was used for CDR3 identification, clonotype clustering and error correction. A nonparametric unseen species model using Euler transformation provided a lower-bound estimate of total TCR beta diversity. The raw public reads went through TCRdb reprocessing: fastp at Q25, MiXCR clone calling, in-frame beta chains kept. CDR3 protein sequences are deduplicated, and each keeps its most common genes and DNA. TCRdb's processing, not the authors', yielded these V and J calls. Across this sample there are hundreds of thousands of distinct CDR3 sequences, with under 30% seen only once. The ten largest clones capture approximately 15% of the sample.

The 39 donors, aged about 6 to 100 years, were systemically healthy Caucasian individuals from Russia. Each donor gave ten milliliters of peripheral blood, collected into EDTA-treated Vacutainer tubes. PBMCs were isolated by Ficoll-Paque density-gradient centrifugation, with at least 6 million obtained per sample. Trizol reagent was used to extract total RNA from the PBMCs, yielding at least 5 micrograms per sample. For every donor, flow cytometry on a PBMC aliquot measured the percentage of naive CD45RAhigh/CD27high T cells. This clonotype appeared a single time. The clone's antigen remains unknown. No much larger clonotype is one base removed from it; base qualities were not supplied. One read alone provides weak support. Overall study results and their limits: The long-lived group showed more naive CD4+ T cells, fewer expanded clones and increased TCR diversity than the aged group, suggesting age selection. Total diversity estimates from one million sequenced T cells were considered lower bounds and underestimates. Observed TCR beta diversity per million T cells fell roughly linearly with age, and a significant reduction was already apparent by age about 36. A strong correlation was found between observed TCR beta diversity and the percentage of naive T cells measured by flow cytometry. Because the CMV infection status of the donors was unknown, age-related changes in expanded clonotypes may potentially have been confounded. Conclusive comparison of naive and antigen-experienced compartments was prevented by the profiling of bulk unsorted PBMCs.

The CDR3 runs 24 amino acids, cysteine and phenylalanine included. The entry retains the CDR3 DNA only, 72 bases that are in frame from base 1. Trimmed from V: 3 bases; trimmed from J: 1 base; junction bases lacking a gene match: 29. Recombination joined TRBV23-1 with TRBJ2-4, and 8 junction bases match TRBD1. TRBV23-1 is identified as an open reading frame with a role that is uncertain. The source material was blood. This sequence originates from a woman at least 80 years old in good health. The CDR3 loop reads CASSHAPGQVDLFSFLMAKNIQYF. Here is the DNA: TGCGCCAGCAGTCACGCCCCGGGACAGGTGGACCTGTTTTCCTTTTTAATGGCCAAAAACATTCAGTACTTC.